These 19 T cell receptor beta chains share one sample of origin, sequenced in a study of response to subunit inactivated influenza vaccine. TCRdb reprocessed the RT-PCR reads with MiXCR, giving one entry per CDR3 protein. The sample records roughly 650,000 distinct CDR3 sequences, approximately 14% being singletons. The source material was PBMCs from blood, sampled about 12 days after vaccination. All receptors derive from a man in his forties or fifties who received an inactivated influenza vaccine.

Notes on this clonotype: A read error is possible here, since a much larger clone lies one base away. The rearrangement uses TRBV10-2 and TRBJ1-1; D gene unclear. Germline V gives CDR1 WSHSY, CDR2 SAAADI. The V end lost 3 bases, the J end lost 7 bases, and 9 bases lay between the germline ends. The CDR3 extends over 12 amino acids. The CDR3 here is CASSEGLNEAFF. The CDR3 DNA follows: TGCGCCAGCAGTGAAGGTTTAAATGAAGCTTTCTTT.

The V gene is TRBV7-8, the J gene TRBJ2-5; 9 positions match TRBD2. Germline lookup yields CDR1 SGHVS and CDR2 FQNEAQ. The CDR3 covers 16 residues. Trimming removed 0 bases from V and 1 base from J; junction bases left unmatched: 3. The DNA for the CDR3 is TGTGCCAGCAGCTTAGCGGCTAGCGGGGTCCAAGAGACCCAGTACTTC. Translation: CASSLAASGVQETQYF.

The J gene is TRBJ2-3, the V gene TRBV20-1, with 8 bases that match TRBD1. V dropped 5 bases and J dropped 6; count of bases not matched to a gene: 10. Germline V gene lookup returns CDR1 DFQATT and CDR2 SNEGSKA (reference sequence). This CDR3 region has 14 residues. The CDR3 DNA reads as TGCAGTGCTCGACAGGGGCGATCGAGGGATACGCAGTATTTT. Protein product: CSARQGRSRDTQYF.

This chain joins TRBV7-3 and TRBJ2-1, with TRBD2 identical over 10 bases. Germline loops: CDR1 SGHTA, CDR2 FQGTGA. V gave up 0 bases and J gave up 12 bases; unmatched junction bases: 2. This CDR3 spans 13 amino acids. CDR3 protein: CASSLTGLASQFF. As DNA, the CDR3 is TGTGCCAGCAGCTTAACGGGACTAGCGTCGCAGTTCTTC.

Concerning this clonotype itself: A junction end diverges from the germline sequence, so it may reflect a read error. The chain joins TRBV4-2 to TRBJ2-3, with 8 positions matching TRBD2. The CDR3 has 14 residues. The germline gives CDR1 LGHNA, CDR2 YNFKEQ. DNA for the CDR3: TGTGCCAGCAGCCAAGACGCTTGGCGGGGGGCCTTGCATTTT. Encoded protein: CASSQDAWRGALHF.

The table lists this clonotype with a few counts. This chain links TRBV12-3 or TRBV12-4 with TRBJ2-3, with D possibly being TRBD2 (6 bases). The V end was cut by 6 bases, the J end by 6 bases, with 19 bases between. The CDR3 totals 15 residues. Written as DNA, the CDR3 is TGTGCCAGCAGGGGAGGCCCAGGGTCCGGGGATACGCAGTATTTT. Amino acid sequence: CASRGGPGSGDTQYF.

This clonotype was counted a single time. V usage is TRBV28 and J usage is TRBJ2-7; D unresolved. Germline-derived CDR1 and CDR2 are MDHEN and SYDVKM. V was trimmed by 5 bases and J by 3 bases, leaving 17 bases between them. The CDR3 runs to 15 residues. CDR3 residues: CASSTPALSFYEQYF. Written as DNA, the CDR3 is TGTGCCAGCAGTACCCCCGCGTTGAGTTTCTACGAGCAGTACTTC. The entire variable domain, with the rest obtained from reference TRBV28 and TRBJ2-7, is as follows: DVKVTQSSRYLVKRTGEKVFLECVQDMDHENMFWYRQDPGLGLRLIYFSYDVKMKEKGDIPEGYSVSREKKERFSLILESASTNQTSMYLCASSTPALSFYEQYFGPGTRLTVT.

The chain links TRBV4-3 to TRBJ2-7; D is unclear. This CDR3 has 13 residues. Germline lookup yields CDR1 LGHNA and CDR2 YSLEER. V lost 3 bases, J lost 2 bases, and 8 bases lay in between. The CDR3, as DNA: TGCGCCAGCAGCCAGGAGATACCCTACGAGCAGTACTTC. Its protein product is CASSQEIPYEQYF.

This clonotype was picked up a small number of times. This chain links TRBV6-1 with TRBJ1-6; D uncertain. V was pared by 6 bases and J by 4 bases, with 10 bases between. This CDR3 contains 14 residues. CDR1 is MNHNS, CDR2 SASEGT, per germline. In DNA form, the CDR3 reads TGTGCCAGCAGGGCCGGGCCATATAATTCACCCCTCCACTTT. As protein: CASRAGPYNSPLHF.

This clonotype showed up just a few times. The CDR3 bases are TGTGCCAGCAGTTTATCTGTCAGCGAGGAGACCCAGTACTTC. It encodes CASSLSVSEETQYF. V is TRBV27 and J is TRBJ2-5; D remains unclear. This CDR3 contains 14 residues. Germline V gives CDR1 MNHEY, CDR2 SMNVEV (reference sequence). V shed 0 bases and J shed 5 bases, with 10 bases lying between them.

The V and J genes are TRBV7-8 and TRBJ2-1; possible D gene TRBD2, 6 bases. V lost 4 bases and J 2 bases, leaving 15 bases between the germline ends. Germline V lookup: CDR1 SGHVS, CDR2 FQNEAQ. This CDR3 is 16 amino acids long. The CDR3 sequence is CASSSERLATYNEQFF. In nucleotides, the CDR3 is TGTGCCAGCAGCTCAGAACGCCTAGCGACCTACAATGAGCAGTTCTTC.

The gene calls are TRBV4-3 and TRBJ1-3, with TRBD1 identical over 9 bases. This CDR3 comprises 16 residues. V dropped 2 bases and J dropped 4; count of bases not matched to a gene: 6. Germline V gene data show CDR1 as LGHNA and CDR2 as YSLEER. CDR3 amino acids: CASSQSWTGDGNTIYF. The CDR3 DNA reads TGCGCCAGCAGCCAATCATGGACAGGGGACGGAAACACCATATATTTT.

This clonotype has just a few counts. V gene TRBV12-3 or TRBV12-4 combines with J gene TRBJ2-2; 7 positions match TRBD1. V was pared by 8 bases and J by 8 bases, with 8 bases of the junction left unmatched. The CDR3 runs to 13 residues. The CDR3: CASRTGELGELFF. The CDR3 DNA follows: TGTGCCAGCCGGACAGGCGAACTGGGGGAGCTGTTTTTT.

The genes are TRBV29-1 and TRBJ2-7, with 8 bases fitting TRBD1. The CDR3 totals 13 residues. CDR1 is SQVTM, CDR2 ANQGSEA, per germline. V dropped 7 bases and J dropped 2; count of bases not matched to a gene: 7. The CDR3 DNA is TGCAGCGCCAGGACAGGGTCTACCTACGAGCAGTACTTC. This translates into CSARTGSTYEQYF.

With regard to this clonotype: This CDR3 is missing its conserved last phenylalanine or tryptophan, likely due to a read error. CDR3 bases: TGTGCCAGTTCAAGACAGGGGAATTCACCCCTCCACCTT. Amino acids: CASSRQGNSPLHL. This sequence joins TRBV12-3 or TRBV12-4 and TRBJ1-6, with 8 bases that match TRBD1. The J segment lost 7 bases and the V segment lost 9 bases, leaving 5 bases of the junction unmatched. This CDR3 is built from 13 residues.

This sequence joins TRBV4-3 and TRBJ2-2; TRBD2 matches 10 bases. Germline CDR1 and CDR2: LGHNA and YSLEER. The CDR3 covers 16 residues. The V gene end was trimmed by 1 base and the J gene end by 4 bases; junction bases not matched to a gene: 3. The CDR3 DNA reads TGCGCCAGCAGCCAAGTAGCGGGGGGAGGCACCGGGGAGCTGTTTTTT. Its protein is CASSQVAGGGTGELFF.

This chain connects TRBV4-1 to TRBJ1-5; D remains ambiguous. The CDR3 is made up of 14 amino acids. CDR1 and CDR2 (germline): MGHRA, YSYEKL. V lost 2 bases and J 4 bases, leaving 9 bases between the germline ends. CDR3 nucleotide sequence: TGCGCCAGCAGCCAACTGCCCTTAAATCAGCCCCAGCATTTT. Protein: CASSQLPLNQPQHF.

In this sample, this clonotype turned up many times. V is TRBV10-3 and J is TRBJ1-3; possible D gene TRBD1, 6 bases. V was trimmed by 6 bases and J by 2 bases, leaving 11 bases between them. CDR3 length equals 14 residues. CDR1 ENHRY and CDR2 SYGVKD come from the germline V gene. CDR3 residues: CAIRRGTAGNTIYF. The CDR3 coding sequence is TGTGCCATCAGGAGGGGGACTGCTGGAAACACCATATATTTT.

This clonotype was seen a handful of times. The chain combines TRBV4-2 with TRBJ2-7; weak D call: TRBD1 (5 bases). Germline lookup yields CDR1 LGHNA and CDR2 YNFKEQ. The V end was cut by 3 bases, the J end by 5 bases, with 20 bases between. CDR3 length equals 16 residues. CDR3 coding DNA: TGTGCCAGCAGCCAGAATCTCCAGGGTTTGGGGCACGAGCAGTACTTC. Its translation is CASSQNLQGLGHEQYF.